This passage covers 17 T cell receptor beta chains from one sample sequenced in a study of CD8 T cells in Susac syndrome. RNA in amounts of roughly 0.5 to 1 ug was reverse transcribed with random hexamers. TCRdb reprocessed the immunoSEQ multiplex PCR reads via MiXCR and lists one record per CDR3 protein. The sample carries approximately 190,000 distinct CDR3 sequences, roughly 95% recorded once. Sequencing was performed on CD4+ T cells from PBMCs. The receptors stem from a human donor with Susac syndrome.

V and J are TRBV6-1 and TRBJ1-2, with a possible D match to TRBD1 (6 bases). The CDR3 contains 13 residues. V lost 6 bases, J lost 3 bases, and 11 bases lay in between. Germline V gene data show CDR1 as MNHNS and CDR2 as SASEGT. The CDR3 sequence is CASRDSDYYGYTF. The CDR3, as DNA: TGTGCCAGCAGGGACAGCGACTACTATGGCTACACCTTC.

The chain carries TRBV4-2 and TRBJ2-3, with D tentatively TRBD2 (5 bases). The germline V and J ends were trimmed by 0 bases and 3 bases, with 16 bases remaining between them. The CDR3 has 17 residues. Germline V lookup: CDR1 LGHNA, CDR2 YNFKEQ. The DNA of the CDR3 is TGTGCCAGCAGCCAAGATCGGGGAATAATGGCGACAGATACGCAGTATTTT. It encodes CASSQDRGIMATDTQYF.

The chain recombines TRBV7-2 with TRBJ2-5, with a tentative D call TRBD1 (5 bases). The CDR3 covers 14 residues. Deletions cut 1 base from V and 3 bases from J, with 9 bases between. The germline V gene encodes CDR1 SGHTA and CDR2 FQGNSA. CDR3 nucleotide sequence: TGTGCCAGCAGCTTAGGGGGCCCTAAAGAGACCCAGTACTTC. It yields the protein CASSLGGPKETQYF.

This chain joins TRBV7-9 and TRBJ1-2; a weak D match, TRBD1 (6 bases). Trimming shortened V by 3 bases and J by 8 bases, and 13 bases separated the two germline ends. This CDR3 comprises 13 residues. The germline V gene encodes CDR1 SEHNR and CDR2 FQNEAQ (reference sequence). The CDR3 region has the DNA TGTGCCAGCAGCTTGCGGACAGATAGGGGCTACACCTTC. Its protein is CASSLRTDRGYTF.

The chain links TRBV5-8 to TRBJ2-6; maybe TRBD1 (5 bases). CDR1 and CDR2 (germline): SGHTS, YDEGEE. The length of the CDR3 is 14 residues. V dropped 8 bases and J dropped 2 bases, with 11 bases sitting between them. In DNA, the CDR3 is TGTGCCAGAGCAGGGTATGCTGGGGCCAACGTCCTGACTTTC. Protein product: CARAGYAGANVLTF.

The chain is built from TRBV30 and TRBJ1-1; D possibly corresponds to TRBD1 (5 bases). CDR1 is GTSNPN and CDR2 is SVGIG in the germline V gene (reference sequence). Between the trimmed V and J ends, which lost 4 bases and 4 bases, there was a span of 16 bases. CDR3 length: 14 residues. In nucleotides, the CDR3 is TGTGCCTGGATTTGGGAATTCGGGGCCACTGAAGCTTTCTTT. It specifies CAWIWEFGATEAFF. The full variable domain, with the rest looked up from reference TRBV30 and TRBJ1-1, is SQTIHQWPATLVQPVGSPLSLECTVEGTSNPNLYWYRQAAGRGLQLLFYSVGIGQISSEVPQNLSASRPQDRQFILSSKKLLLSDSGFYLCAWIWEFGATEAFFGQGTRLTVV.

The chain recombines TRBV7-3 with TRBJ2-7; TRBD1 matches at 7 bases. The V gene end was trimmed by 3 bases and the J gene end by 3 bases; junction bases not matched to a gene: 2. CDR3 length equals 13 residues. Germline V lookup: CDR1 SGHTA, CDR2 FQGTGA. CDR3 nucleotides: TGTGCCAGCAGCTTCAGGACAGGCTACGAGCAGTACTTC. This translates into CASSFRTGYEQYF.

The chain has TRBV9 and TRBJ1-5; D is possibly TRBD1 (5 bases). Germline values: CDR1 SGDLS, CDR2 YYNGEE. CDR3 length: 14 residues. The V gene lost 0 bases and the J gene lost 5 bases, with 9 bases spanning the gap. The CDR3: CASSVGGKHQPQHF. Here the CDR3 DNA reads TGTGCCAGCAGCGTAGGGGGGAAGCATCAGCCCCAGCATTTT.

The chain combines TRBV24-1 with TRBJ2-2; TRBD2 matches at 10 bases. Germline V gene lookup returns CDR1 KGHDR and CDR2 SFDVKD. CDR3 length: 18 residues. J was trimmed by 3 bases and V by 3 bases; bases with no gene match: 9. The CDR3 sequence: CATSDPPTSGDYTGELFF. In DNA form, the CDR3 reads TGTGCCACCAGTGATCCCCCCACTAGCGGGGACTACACCGGGGAGCTGTTTTTT.

The V gene is TRBV7-2, the J gene TRBJ2-5; D not resolved. Germline V CDR1 and CDR2: SGHTA, FQGNSA. V was trimmed by 1 base and J by 2 bases, leaving 11 bases between them. This CDR3 has 15 residues. The DNA of the CDR3 is TGTGCCAGCAGCTTAGTTATGGGATGGCAAGAGACCCAGTACTTC. Protein product: CASSLVMGWQETQYF.

This clonotype was recorded a few times. The chain uses TRBV19 and TRBJ1-1, with D unclear. CDR3 length: 13 amino acids. V was trimmed by 1 base and J by 4 bases, leaving 7 bases between them. CDR1 is LNHDA and CDR2 is SQIVND in the germline V gene (reference sequence). The CDR3 is CASSIGVGTEAFF. CDR3 DNA sequence: TGTGCCAGTAGTATAGGAGTGGGCACTGAAGCTTTCTTT. Looking up the rest from reference TRBV19 and TRBJ1-1 gives the full variable domain: DGGITQSPKYLFRKEGQNVTLSCEQNLNHDAMYWYRQDPGQGLRLIYYSQIVNDFQKGDIAEGYSVSREKKESFPLTVTSAQKNPTAFYLCASSIGVGTEAFFGQGTRLTVV.

V usage is TRBV7-3 and J usage is TRBJ2-5; 9 positions agree with TRBD2. This CDR3 contains 15 residues. With 1 base clipped from V and 5 bases from J, the junction kept 5 bases outside the gene matches. Germline V gene sequence: CDR1 SGHTA, CDR2 FQGTGA. CDR3 sequence (DNA): TGTGCCAGCAGCTTAATGCCTAGCGGGGTGGAGACCCAGTACTTC. It translates to CASSLMPSGVETQYF.

This clonotype was observed a handful of times. The chain uses TRBV18 and TRBJ2-3, with TRBD1 matching over 7 bases. The CDR3 has 13 amino acids. Germline V gene sequence: CDR1 KGHSH, CDR2 LQKENI. V dropped 3 bases and J dropped 4; count of bases not matched to a gene: 1. The CDR3 sequence: CASSPRGPDTQYF. The CDR3 bases are TGTGCCAGCTCACCGAGGGGGCCAGATACGCAGTATTTT.

The chain combines TRBV28 with TRBJ2-5; perhaps TRBD1 as D (6 bases). The V end lost 5 bases, the J end lost 5 bases, and 21 bases lay between the germline ends. The CDR3 has 16 residues. Per the germline V gene, CDR1 is MDHEN and CDR2 is SYDVKM. Here the CDR3 DNA reads TGTGCCAGCAGTCAACTCGGGGCAGGGGTAGAGGAGACCCAGTACTTC. The encoded protein is CASSQLGAGVEETQYF.

The rearrangement joins TRBV6-6 to TRBJ2-7, with D possibly TRBD1 on 6 matching bases. This CDR3 comprises 14 residues. Trimming cost V 5 bases and J 3 bases, with 14 bases left between them. Germline values: CDR1 MNHNY, CDR2 SVGAGI (reference sequence). The CDR3 region is CASSTGQLNYEQYF. The CDR3 coding sequence is TGTGCCAGCAGTACGGGACAACTCAACTACGAGCAGTACTTC.

The V and J genes are TRBV7-2 and TRBJ1-5; 7 nucleotides match TRBD1. V shed 5 bases, J shed 5 bases, and the junction held 6 bases outside the gene matches. Germline V CDR1 and CDR2: SGHTA, FQGNSA. The CDR3 runs 14 residues. Here the CDR3 reads CASSDRTGYQPQHF. The CDR3 DNA sequence: TGTGCCAGCAGCGATCGGACAGGCTATCAGCCCCAGCATTTT.

The chain joins TRBV19 to TRBJ1-6, with 8 bases fitting TRBD1. CDR1 and CDR2 (germline): LNHDA, SQIVND (reference sequence). The CDR3 loop spans 15 amino acids. V gave up 7 bases and J gave up 7 bases; unmatched junction bases: 9. The CDR3 coding sequence is TGTGCCAGTACCCAGGGGGCTCTCAGAAATTCACCCCTCCACTTT. Amino acids: CASTQGALRNSPLHF.